This passage covers 20 T cell receptor beta chains from one sample sequenced in a study of blood T cell repertoires in COVID-19. This table comes from immunoSEQ multiplex PCR, and its TCRdb copy is limited to in-frame clones, with some not included. This sample carries roughly 81,000 clones, approximately 82% of them seen once, and the ten largest clones take more than 2%. The source material was peripheral blood. The receptors derive from a woman aged 70-85 years with acute or convalescent COVID-19.

The chain joins TRBV18 to TRBJ2-1; 8 nucleotides align to TRBD2. Germline V gives CDR1 KGHSH, CDR2 LQKENI. J gave up 4 bases and V 2 bases, and 13 bases lay outside the gene matches. The CDR3 totals 18 residues. CDR3 sequence (DNA): TGTGCCAGCTCACCATACAGTCCTTCGGCGGGGGGATACAATGAGCAGTTCTTC. Translating it yields CASSPYSPSAGGYNEQFF.

J is TRBJ2-5 and V is TRBV7-9; a weak D match, TRBD1 (6 bases). Looked up from germline, CDR1 is SEHNR and CDR2 is FQNEAQ (reference sequence). V was pared by 4 bases and J by 7 bases, with 13 bases between. CDR3 length: 13 amino acids. The CDR3 DNA follows: TGTGCCAGCAGCTCCAGGGGTCTCGGGACCCAGTACTTC. Translation gives CASSSRGLGTQYF.

CDR3 in DNA: TGCGCCAGCAGCCGCGGGACAGGGGGCTTTCAGGACTATGGCTACACCTTC. Protein product: CASSRGTGGFQDYGYTF. The chain uses TRBV5-1 and TRBJ1-2; 12 bases map to TRBD1. J gave up 3 bases and V 4 bases, and 10 bases lay outside the gene matches. There are 17 residues in the CDR3. Germline loops: CDR1 SGHRS, CDR2 YFSETQ.

This chain joins TRBV30 and TRBJ2-1; 8 nucleotides agree with TRBD2. Germline V lookup: CDR1 GTSNPN, CDR2 SVGIG (reference sequence). The CDR3 is 16 amino acids. J gave up 11 bases and V 2 bases, and 17 bases lay outside the gene matches. CDR3 sequence (DNA): TGTGCCTGGAGTTCGGCCGGGGTAGCGGGGCCTCCGAAGCAGTTCTTC. Translated, it gives CAWSSAGVAGPPKQFF.

The count of this clone is one. The V call is TRBV11-2, the J call TRBJ2-7; D not resolved. Germline CDR1 and CDR2: SGHAT and FQNNGV. There are 14 residues in the CDR3. Trimming left V 2 bases short and J 1 base short, with 9 bases between. In DNA, the CDR3 is TGTGCCAGCAGCTTATACCCAGATTCCTACGAGCAGTACTTC. Protein: CASSLYPDSYEQYF.

The chain employs TRBV27 and TRBJ1-1; D ambiguous. This CDR3 has 13 amino acids. V was pared by 2 bases and J by 4 bases, with 8 bases between. The germline V gene encodes CDR1 MNHEY and CDR2 SMNVEV (reference sequence). DNA for the CDR3: TGTGCCAGCAGTTTAAAGCCCGGCACTGAAGCTTTCTTT. It codes for CASSLKPGTEAFF.

CDR3 residues: CASSEAGQAPHF. For the CDR3, the DNA is TGTGCCAGCAGTGAAGCGGGACAGGCGCCGCATTTT. V and J are TRBV2 and TRBJ1-5; 8 bases fit TRBD1. V lost 0 bases, J lost 15 bases, and 4 bases stayed unmatched. The CDR3 consists of 12 residues. Germline loops: CDR1 SNHLY, CDR2 FYNNEI. Together with reference TRBV2 and TRBJ1-5, the CDR3 gives the full variable domain: EPEVTQTPSHQVTQMGQEVILRCVPISNHLYFYWYRQILGQKVEFLVSFYNNEISEKSEIFDDQFSVERPDGSNFTLKIRSTKLEDSAMYFCASSEAGQAPHFGDGTRLSIL.

The chain links TRBV13 to TRBJ2-3; D is perhaps TRBD1 (5 bases). The CDR3 length is 16 residues. Looked up from germline, CDR1 is PRHDT and CDR2 is FYEKMQ (reference sequence). V gave up 6 bases and J gave up 2 bases, with 18 bases separating them. CDR3 DNA: TGTGCCAGCAGAATGGGGCTGATAATGAACACAGATACGCAGTATTTT. Translated: CASRMGLIMNTDTQYF.

The V and J genes are TRBV6-1 and TRBJ1-2; the D gene is possibly TRBD1 (6 bases). V lost 2 bases and J 7 bases, leaving 11 bases between the germline ends. The CDR3 totals 13 residues. The germline CDR1 and CDR2 sequences are MNHNS and SASEGT. The CDR3 coding sequence is TGTGCCAGCAGTGAACGGGGGGGCAGTGGCTACACCTTC. As protein: CASSERGGSGYTF.

The chain couples TRBV10-2 to TRBJ2-5; D remains unclear. The CDR3 spans 11 residues. The germline V gene encodes CDR1 WSHSY and CDR2 SAAADI. CDR3 sequence reads: CASGFQETQYF. Written as DNA, the CDR3 is TGCGCGTCCGGGTTCCAAGAGACCCAGTACTTC.

The CDR3 loop is CASSQTGAGNTIYF. The CDR3 DNA is TGCGCCAGCAGCCAGACAGGGGCTGGAAACACCATATATTTT. This chain joins TRBV4-1 and TRBJ1-3, with TRBD1 identical over 8 bases. CDR3 size: 14 residues. The V gene end was trimmed by 3 bases and the J gene end by 2 bases; junction bases not matched to a gene: 0. In germline, CDR1 is MGHRA, CDR2 YSYEKL.

This chain uses TRBV9 with TRBJ1-2; perhaps TRBD1 as D (5 bases). CDR1 and CDR2 (germline): SGDLS, YYNGEE. V was shortened by 0 bases and J by 6 bases, with 12 bases between the two germline ends. The CDR3 loop spans 14 amino acids. The CDR3 spells CASSVAKGPHGYTF. DNA for the CDR3: TGTGCCAGCAGCGTAGCCAAGGGGCCCCATGGCTACACCTTC.

The table lists this clone with a few counts. The chain is built from TRBV5-1 and TRBJ2-3; D remains unclear. CDR3 size: 16 residues. The ends were cut back, 0 bases at V and 0 bases at J, with 11 bases in the middle. Germline CDR1 SGHRS, CDR2 YFSETQ. The CDR3 loop is CASSLVGRSSTDTQYF. The CDR3 region has the DNA TGCGCCAGCAGCTTGGTTGGCAGATCTAGCACAGATACGCAGTATTTT.

The CDR3 DNA sequence: TGCGCCAGCACTCAGGAGGGAGGGGGAATTCATAATTCACCCCTCCACTTT. It yields the protein CASTQEGGGIHNSPLHF. This chain uses TRBV4-1 with TRBJ1-6, with a weak D call TRBD1 (6 bases). V was clipped by 7 bases and J by 5 bases, with 21 bases between them. Germline CDR1 reads MGHRA; CDR2 reads YSYEKL. The CDR3 covers 17 residues.

The chain has TRBV5-1 and TRBJ2-3; maybe TRBD2 (6 bases). The germline V and J ends were trimmed by 3 bases and 4 bases, with 12 bases remaining between them. The CDR3 extends over 14 amino acids. The germline V gene has CDR1 SGHRS and CDR2 YFSETQ. The CDR3 protein is CASSSSWGADTQYF. The CDR3 nucleotides read TGCGCCAGCAGCTCAAGTTGGGGGGCAGATACGCAGTATTTT.

This chain joins TRBV29-1 and TRBJ1-1; 10 bases fit TRBD1. V was pared by 7 bases and J by 3 bases, with 11 bases of the junction left unmatched. The CDR3 length is 15 residues. The germline V gene has CDR1 SQVTM and CDR2 ANQGSEA. CDR3 sequence (DNA): TGCAGCGGCACCGGGACAGGGGAAATAGACACTGAAGCTTTCTTT. Residues: CSGTGTGEIDTEAFF.

V gene TRBV19 combines with J gene TRBJ1-2; no clear D gene. Trimming removed 5 bases at V and 4 bases at J, with 17 bases between. The V gene's germline CDR1 is LNHDA and CDR2 SQIVND (reference sequence). This CDR3 region has 15 residues. The CDR3 region has the DNA TGTGCCAGTAGTCGAGGCTACGGTCTCTCCTATGGCTACACCTTC. Protein: CASSRGYGLSYGYTF. The full variable domain, rest sourced from reference TRBV19 and TRBJ1-2, is DGGITQSPKYLFRKEGQNVTLSCEQNLNHDAMYWYRQDPGQGLRLIYYSQIVNDFQKGDIAEGYSVSREKKESFPLTVTSAQKNPTAFYLCASSRGYGLSYGYTFGSGTRLTVV.

V gene TRBV5-1 combines with J gene TRBJ1-1; possibly TRBD1 for D (5 bases). The CDR3 has 15 amino acids. Germline V gene sequence: CDR1 SGHRS, CDR2 YFSETQ. The germline V and J ends were trimmed by 3 bases and 1 base, with 13 bases remaining between them. CDR3 in DNA: TGCGCCAGCAGCTATGCCGGGGGAGAGAACACTGAAGCTTTCTTT. It codes for CASSYAGGENTEAFF.

The chain has TRBV5-4 and TRBJ1-2; TRBD1 aligns across 7 bases. With 4 bases clipped from V and 3 bases from J, the junction kept 9 bases outside the gene matches. This CDR3 spans 15 amino acids. Germline CDR1 and CDR2: SGHNT and YYREEE (reference sequence). CDR3 sequence reads: CASSPPPGQYYGYTF. In DNA form, the CDR3 reads TGTGCCAGCAGCCCCCCCCCGGGACAGTACTATGGCTACACCTTC.

This clone appeared a few times. The chain carries TRBV30 and TRBJ2-1; D perhaps matches TRBD2 (5 bases). Between the trimmed V and J ends, which lost 3 bases and 8 bases, there was a span of 11 bases. Germline assignment: CDR1 GTSNPN and CDR2 SVGIG (reference sequence). The CDR3 spans 12 residues. The CDR3 bases are TGTGCCTGGAGACTGAACGGGGATGAGCAGTTCTTC. Amino acids: CAWRLNGDEQFF.